The clone carrying this TCR beta chain was seen more than once but under ten times. Its specificity is not known. The sample is drawn from a study of cytomegalovirus exposure and HLA in healthy donors. Study-level results: Later work associated fewer than 20,000 TCR beta sequences with HLA alleles at 0.05 false discovery rate. The authors considered a cluster of highly shared sequence variants likely to be a sequencing artifact.

V was pared by 0 bases and J by 1 base, with 1 base of the junction left unmatched. The CDR3 extends over 14 amino acids. Germline V gene data show CDR1 as SQVTM and CDR2 as ANQGSEA. Amplification used 60 Vbeta primers and 13 Jbeta primers. Libraries were prepared by immunoSEQ multiplex PCR; TCRdb keeps only in-frame clonotypes and omits some of them. The sample holds about 78,000 clones, 60% to 75% seen once. V and J are TRBV29-1 and TRBJ1-1; TRBD1 aligns across 8 bases. This clonotype originated in a woman aged 40 to 50 in good health and CMV-seropositive. Sequenced material: PBMCs. The CDR3 is CSVEDTGGNTEAFF. In DNA form, the CDR3 reads TGCAGCGTTGAAGATACAGGGGGGAACACTGAAGCTTTCTTT. Full variable domain (missing parts from reference TRBV29-1 and TRBJ1-1): SAVISQKPSRDICQRGTSLTIQCQVDSQVTMMFWYRQQPGQSLTLIATANQGSEATYESGFVIDKFPISRPNLTFSTLTVSNMSPEDSSIYLCSVEDTGGNTEAFFGQGTRLTVV.